This T cell receptor (beta chain) was observed in a study of blood T cell repertoires in COVID-19. Whole-study context: The cDNA or gDNA used as material had been derived from T cells, B-cell-depleted T cells, or PBMCs.

This table comes from immunoSEQ multiplex PCR, and its TCRdb copy is limited to in-frame clones, with some not included. The sample has about 14,000 clones, 87% seen once; the top ten hold around 16%. The sequencing sample was made of peripheral blood. This clonotype originated in a human donor with active COVID-19. The donor label of this sample is uncertain.

CDR3 sequence reads: CASRRVQGETQYF. The CDR3 DNA follows: TGTGCCAGCAGGCGGGTCCAAGGGGAGACCCAGTACTTC. The chain is built from TRBV5-5 and TRBJ2-5; D is perhaps TRBD2 (5 bases). V dropped 5 bases and J dropped 5 bases, with 13 bases sitting between them. CDR1 SGHKS and CDR2 YYEKEE come from the germline V gene (reference sequence). The CDR3 spans 13 residues.